The clone carrying this T cell receptor (beta chain) came up a few times. The data belong to a study of OX40 agonist ivuxolimab in advanced cancers. Study background: Partial responses, seen in three patients, involved one hepatocellular carcinoma and two cutaneous melanomas.

Libraries were prepared by immunoSEQ multiplex PCR; TCRdb keeps only in-frame clonotypes and omits some of them. Here the sample spans 100,000 to 140,000 clones, around 93% being singletons. V was trimmed by 11 bases and J by 0 bases, leaving 11 bases between them. CDR3 length: 13 residues. CDR1 SEHNR and CDR2 FQNEAQ come from the germline V gene (reference sequence). The sample here was CD4+ or CD8+ T cells sorted from blood, taken in a trial of the OX40 agonist ivuxolimab. The TCR was taken from an adult with an advanced solid tumor such as melanoma, head and neck, liver or kidney cancer. This chain uses TRBV7-9 with TRBJ1-3; the D gene is possibly TRBD1 (5 bases). CDR3 coding DNA: TGTGCCGCCACCCAGGGCTCTGGAAACACCATATATTTT. This gives the protein CAATQGSGNTIYF.